This entry lists 13 T cell receptor beta chains sequenced from one sample in a study of tumor and adjacent non-tumor tissue in lung cancer. This sample's RNA came from whole unsorted tissue. TCRbeta libraries were built with three rounds of nested PCR, modified from ARM-PCR. TCRdb fed the multiplex PCR reads into MiXCR, producing one record per CDR3 protein. The data show around 79,000 distinct CDR3 sequences, 72% seen once. Sequenced material: lung tumor tissue. The receptors originated from a woman between 35 and 50 years old with non-small cell lung cancer.

Note on this clonotype: The final CDR3 position lacks the conserved phenylalanine or tryptophan, pointing to a likely read error. The limits of the CDR3 on the DNA are not certain, so only TCRdb's listed CDR3 is given. This chain joins TRBV11-2 and TRBJ2-2. 15 amino acids form the CDR3, both terminal residues included. CDR1 and CDR2 (germline): SGHAT, FQNNGV. CDR3 loop: CASSFRQMETGELFL.

Details on this clonotype: With a much larger clone just one base away, this may be a read error. The chain recombines TRBV7-9 with TRBJ2-6; possible D gene TRBD1, 6 bases. The CDR3 spans 20 residues. The ends were cut back, 7 bases at V and 0 bases at J, with 25 bases in the middle. Germline lookup yields CDR1 SEHNR and CDR2 FQNEAQ (reference sequence). The CDR3 nucleotides read TGTGCCAGCAATCGATATCTCGGGACAAGCCAACGCTCTGGGGCCAACGTCCTGACTTTC. This sequence encodes CASNRYLGTSQRSGANVLTF.

Details on this clonotype: A read error may account for a junction end that differs from germline. The chain couples TRBV5-4 to TRBJ1-4; TRBD1 is a possible D gene (5 bases). In germline, CDR1 is SGHNT, CDR2 YYREEE (reference sequence). This CDR3 comprises 15 residues. This CDR3 is CVSSLAGGPNEKLFF. CDR3 DNA sequence: TGTGTCAGCAGTTTGGCCGGGGGACCTAATGAAAAACTGTTTTTT.

In regard to this clonotype: Germline is not matched at one junction end, which may reflect a read error. CDR3 sequence: CVSNLFSYRGGFYNEQFF. CDR3 in DNA: TGTGTCAGCAATTTGTTCTCATACAGGGGAGGATTCTACAACGAGCAGTTCTTC. This chain uses TRBV28 with TRBJ2-1; maybe TRBD1 (7 bases). The CDR3 has 18 amino acids. Germline lookup yields CDR1 MDHEN and CDR2 SYDVKM. Supplemented by reference TRBV28 and TRBJ2-1, the full variable domain reads DVKVTQSSRYLVKRTGEKVFLECVQDMDHENMFWYRQDPGLGLRLIYFSYDVKMKEKGDIPEGYSVSREKKERFSLILESASTNQTSMYLCVSNLFSYRGGFYNEQFFGPGTRLTVL.

In the case of this clonotype: Being one base from a much bigger clone, this may be a read error. The rearrangement joins TRBV7-9 to TRBJ2-3; the D is unclear. V shed 4 bases and J shed 7 bases, with 9 bases lying between them. This CDR3 is built from 12 residues. CDR1 SEHNR and CDR2 FQNEAQ come from the germline V gene (reference sequence). CDR3 nucleotides: TGTGCCAGCAGCTCAGCAGGAAATACGCAGTATTTT. It encodes CASSSAGNTQYF.

There are many counts of this clonotype. A single base separates this from a much larger clone, so it may be a read error. V usage is TRBV11-2 and J usage is TRBJ2-7, with TRBD2 as a possible D gene (5 bases). This CDR3 region has 13 residues. The V end lost 4 bases, the J end lost 4 bases, and 11 bases lay between the germline ends. The V gene's germline CDR1 is SGHAT and CDR2 FQNNGV. CDR3 DNA: TGTGCCAGCAGCTATAGGGCGGGTTACGAGCAGTACTTC. Residues: CASSYRAGYEQYF.

To note about this clonotype: A much larger clone differs from this one at a single base, so this may be a read error. The rearrangement joins TRBV20-1 to TRBJ2-1; D is undetermined. CDR3 length: 14 residues. Germline V gene lookup returns CDR1 DFQATT and CDR2 SNEGSKA (reference sequence). The DNA of the CDR3 is TGCAGTGGAAGCGACTGGACCACCTACAATGTGCAGTTCTTC. This sequence encodes CSGSDWTTYNVQFF.

This clonotype showed up just once. The CDR3 is CACSPTMGEQYF. The DNA of the CDR3 is TGTGCCTGTAGCCCTACAATGGGGGAGCAGTATTTT. The rearrangement links TRBV11-3 to TRBJ2-3, with D perhaps TRBD1 or TRBD2 (5 bases each). The CDR3 is made up of 12 amino acids. Per the germline V gene, CDR1 is SGHNT and CDR2 is YENEEA. Trimming removed 11 bases at V and 11 bases at J, with 20 bases between.

On this clonotype: A junction boundary mismatches the germline segment, possibly from a read error. CDR3 coding DNA: TGTGCCAGTAGCTTAACCAGTAGCTCCTACAATGAGCAGTTCTTC. Translation gives CASSLTSSSYNEQFF. The chain recombines TRBV7-8 with TRBJ2-1; no reliable D call. CDR1 and CDR2 from the germline V gene are SGHVS and FQNEAQ. The CDR3 runs to 15 residues.

A note on this clonotype: A read error may account for a junction end that differs from germline. The chain couples TRBV6-1 to TRBJ1-1; TRBD1 aligns across 8 bases. Germline CDR1 and CDR2: MNHNS and SASEGT. The CDR3 sequence is 14 residues long. In nucleotides, the CDR3 is TGTGCCGGCAGCGTCAGGGGGCAGGACACTGAAGCTTTCTTT. Amino acids: CAGSVRGQDTEAFF.

This chain uses TRBV7-8 with TRBJ2-5; TRBD2 matches at 8 bases. The germline gives CDR1 SGHVS, CDR2 FQNEAQ. J gave up 4 bases and V 2 bases, and 9 bases lay outside the gene matches. The CDR3 consists of 16 residues. CDR3 residues: CASSLMRSGNSETQYF. CDR3 nucleotides: TGTGCCAGCAGCTTAATGCGTAGCGGGAACTCAGAGACCCAGTACTTC.

About this clonotype: Germline and junction disagree at one end, which may indicate a read error. This sequence joins TRBV20-1 and TRBJ2-5; D gene uncertain. This CDR3 is built from 13 residues. Germline V CDR1 and CDR2: DFQATT, SNEGSKA (reference sequence). The CDR3 is CSDSHPYQETHYF. DNA for the CDR3: TGCAGTGATAGTCATCCGTACCAAGAGACCCACTACTTC.

This rearrangement joins TRBV30 to TRBJ2-3; 14 bases are a match to TRBD2. Trimming took 5 bases from V and 0 from J; bases not matched to a gene: 13. Germline-derived CDR1 and CDR2 are GTSNPN and SVGIG (reference sequence). This CDR3 spans 19 amino acids. Here the CDR3 reads CAWALTSGRDITSTDTQYF. The CDR3 coding sequence is TGTGCCTGGGCCCTGACTAGCGGGAGGGACATTACTAGCACAGATACGCAGTATTTT.